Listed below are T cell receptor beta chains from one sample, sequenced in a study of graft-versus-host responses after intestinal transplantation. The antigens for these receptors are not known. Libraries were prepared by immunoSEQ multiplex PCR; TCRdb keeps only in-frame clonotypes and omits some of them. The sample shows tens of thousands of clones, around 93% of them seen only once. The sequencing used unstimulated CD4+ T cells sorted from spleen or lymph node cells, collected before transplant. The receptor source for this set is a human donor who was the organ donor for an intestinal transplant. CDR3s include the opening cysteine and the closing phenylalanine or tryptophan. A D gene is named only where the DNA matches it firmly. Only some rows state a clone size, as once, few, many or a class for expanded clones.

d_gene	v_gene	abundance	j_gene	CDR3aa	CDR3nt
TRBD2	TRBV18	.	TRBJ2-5	CASSPKASGYQETQYF	TGTGCCAGCTCACCAAAGGCTAGCGGGTACCAAGAGACCCAGTACTTC
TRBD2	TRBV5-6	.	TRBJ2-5	CASSLWGTSGSGGTQYF	TGTGCCAGCAGCTTGTGGGGGACTAGCGGGTCCGGAGGGACCCAGTACTTC
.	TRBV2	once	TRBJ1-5	CASSDSSYSNQPQHF	TGTGCCAGCAGTGACAGCTCCTATAGCAATCAGCCCCAGCATTTT
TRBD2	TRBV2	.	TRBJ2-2	CASKIAGGGTGELFF	TGTGCCAGCAAAATAGCGGGGGGCGGAACCGGGGAGCTGTTTTTT
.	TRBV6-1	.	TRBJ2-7	CASSEGVKGSYEQYF	TGTGCCAGCAGTGAAGGAGTTAAGGGCTCCTACGAGCAGTACTTC
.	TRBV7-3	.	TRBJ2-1	CASSLASRNEQFF	TGTGCCAGCAGCTTAGCTAGCCGTAATGAGCAGTTCTTC
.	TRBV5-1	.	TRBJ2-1	CASSLVQGTQWYNEQFF	TGCGCCAGCAGCTTGGTCCAGGGAACACAGTGGTACAATGAGCAGTTCTTC
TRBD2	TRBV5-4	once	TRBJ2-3	CASSLGTGLAGGPAQYF	TGTGCCAGCAGCTTGGGCACGGGACTAGCGGGGGGGCCGGCGCAGTATTTT
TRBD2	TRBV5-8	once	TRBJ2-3	CASSLGTSGGPSTDTQYF	TGTGCCAGCAGCTTGGGGACTAGCGGGGGCCCTAGCACAGATACGCAGTATTTT
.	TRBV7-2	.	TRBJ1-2	CASSGGTGRTSNYGYTF	TGTGCCAGCAGCGGCGGAACAGGGCGTACTTCTAACTATGGCTACACCTTC
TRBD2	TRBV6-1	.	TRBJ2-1	CASSEWSGGAGEQFF	TGTGCCAGCAGTGAATGGTCGGGGGGGGCCGGAGAGCAGTTCTTC
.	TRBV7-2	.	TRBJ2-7	CASSLLGTPPSEQYF	TGTGCCAGCAGCCTCCTTGGGACACCTCCTTCCGAGCAGTACTTC
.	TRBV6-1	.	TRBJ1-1	CASRGAGTEAFF	TGTGCCAGCAGAGGGGCCGGCACTGAAGCTTTCTTT
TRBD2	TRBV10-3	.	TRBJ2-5	CAISLAGGQETQYF	TGTGCCATCAGTTTAGCGGGGGGCCAAGAGACCCAGTACTTC
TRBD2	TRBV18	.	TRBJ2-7	CASSPETSGGYEQYF	TGTGCCAGCTCACCAGAGACTAGCGGGGGTTACGAGCAGTACTTC
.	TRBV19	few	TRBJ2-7	CASSIPGGESYEQYF	TGTGCCAGTAGTATCCCCGGAGGAGAGTCCTACGAGCAGTACTTC
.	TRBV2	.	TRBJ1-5	CASTGTNSNQPQHF	TGTGCCAGCACCGGGACAAATAGCAATCAGCCCCAGCATTTT
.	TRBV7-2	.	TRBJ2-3	CASSLARLPTDTQYF	TGTGCCAGCAGCTTAGCGCGACTCCCCACAGATACGCAGTATTTT
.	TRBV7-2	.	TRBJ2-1	CASMFGGGGAGEQFF	TGTGCCAGCATGTTCGGCGGGGGCGGGGCTGGTGAGCAGTTCTTC
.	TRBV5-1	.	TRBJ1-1	CASSAVTLGQSEAFF	TGCGCCAGCAGCGCCGTTACCCTCGGGCAGTCTGAAGCTTTCTTT
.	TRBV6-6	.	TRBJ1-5	CASSYPTLSSNQPQHF	TGTGCCAGCAGTTATCCCACACTTAGTAGCAATCAGCCCCAGCATTTT
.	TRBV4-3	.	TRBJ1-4	CASSQDPVATNEKLFF	TGCGCCAGCAGCCAAGATCCGGTCGCAACTAATGAAAAACTGTTTTTT
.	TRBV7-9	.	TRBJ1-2	CASSLGDLIYGYTF	TGTGCCAGCAGCTTGGGGGACCTCATCTATGGCTACACCTTC